This T cell receptor (beta chain) was captured in a study of T-cell reconstitution after alpha-beta-depleted transplantation in children. This CDR3 has 15 amino acids. The germline V gene has CDR1 SGHRS and CDR2 YFSETQ. Trimming left V 4 bases short and J 4 bases short, with 16 bases between. This clonotype was counted between two and nine times. Preparation of the TCRbeta library was carried out with unique molecular identifiers. Using its own MiXCR run on the PCR reads, TCRdb lists one record per CDR3 protein. Of around 600,000 distinct CDR3 sequences listed, under 12% were seen once; the top ten hold roughly 3.9%.

The origin of this receptor is a human donor who donated a stem cell graft to a child with acute myeloid leukemia. The material was PBMCs from the stem cell graft donor, obtained from the stem cell graft. V is TRBV5-1 and J is TRBJ2-3; TRBD1 might be the D (6 bases). CDR3 residues: CASSVDRSWADTQYF. The CDR3 coding sequence is TGCGCCAGCAGCGTCGACAGGTCCTGGGCAGATACGCAGTATTTT.